This TCR beta chain was sequenced for a study of identifying expanded T cells in peripheral blood. Points from the study as a whole: Technical replicates showed around 1.1 changed clones; roughly two weeks 15 to 20; four weeks 19.

Germline V gene sequence: CDR1 MNHEY, CDR2 SVGAGI. There are 16 residues in the CDR3. V gave up 0 bases and J gave up 4 bases; unmatched junction bases: 6. Assay used: immunoSEQ multiplex PCR; TCRdb lists only in-frame clones, some missing. The top ten hold around 2.7% of the sample, which has about 83,000 clones, approximately 89% seen once. With regard to this clone: Its antigen is currently unknown.

The clonotype comes from a person aged 18-69 years in good health. The V and J genes are TRBV6-5 and TRBJ1-2; 9 nucleotides match TRBD1. Sequencing input: blood. The CDR3 DNA is TGTGCCAGCAGTTACTCCCGACAGGGGGGCCTCTATGGCTACACCTTC. Protein product: CASSYSRQGGLYGYTF.